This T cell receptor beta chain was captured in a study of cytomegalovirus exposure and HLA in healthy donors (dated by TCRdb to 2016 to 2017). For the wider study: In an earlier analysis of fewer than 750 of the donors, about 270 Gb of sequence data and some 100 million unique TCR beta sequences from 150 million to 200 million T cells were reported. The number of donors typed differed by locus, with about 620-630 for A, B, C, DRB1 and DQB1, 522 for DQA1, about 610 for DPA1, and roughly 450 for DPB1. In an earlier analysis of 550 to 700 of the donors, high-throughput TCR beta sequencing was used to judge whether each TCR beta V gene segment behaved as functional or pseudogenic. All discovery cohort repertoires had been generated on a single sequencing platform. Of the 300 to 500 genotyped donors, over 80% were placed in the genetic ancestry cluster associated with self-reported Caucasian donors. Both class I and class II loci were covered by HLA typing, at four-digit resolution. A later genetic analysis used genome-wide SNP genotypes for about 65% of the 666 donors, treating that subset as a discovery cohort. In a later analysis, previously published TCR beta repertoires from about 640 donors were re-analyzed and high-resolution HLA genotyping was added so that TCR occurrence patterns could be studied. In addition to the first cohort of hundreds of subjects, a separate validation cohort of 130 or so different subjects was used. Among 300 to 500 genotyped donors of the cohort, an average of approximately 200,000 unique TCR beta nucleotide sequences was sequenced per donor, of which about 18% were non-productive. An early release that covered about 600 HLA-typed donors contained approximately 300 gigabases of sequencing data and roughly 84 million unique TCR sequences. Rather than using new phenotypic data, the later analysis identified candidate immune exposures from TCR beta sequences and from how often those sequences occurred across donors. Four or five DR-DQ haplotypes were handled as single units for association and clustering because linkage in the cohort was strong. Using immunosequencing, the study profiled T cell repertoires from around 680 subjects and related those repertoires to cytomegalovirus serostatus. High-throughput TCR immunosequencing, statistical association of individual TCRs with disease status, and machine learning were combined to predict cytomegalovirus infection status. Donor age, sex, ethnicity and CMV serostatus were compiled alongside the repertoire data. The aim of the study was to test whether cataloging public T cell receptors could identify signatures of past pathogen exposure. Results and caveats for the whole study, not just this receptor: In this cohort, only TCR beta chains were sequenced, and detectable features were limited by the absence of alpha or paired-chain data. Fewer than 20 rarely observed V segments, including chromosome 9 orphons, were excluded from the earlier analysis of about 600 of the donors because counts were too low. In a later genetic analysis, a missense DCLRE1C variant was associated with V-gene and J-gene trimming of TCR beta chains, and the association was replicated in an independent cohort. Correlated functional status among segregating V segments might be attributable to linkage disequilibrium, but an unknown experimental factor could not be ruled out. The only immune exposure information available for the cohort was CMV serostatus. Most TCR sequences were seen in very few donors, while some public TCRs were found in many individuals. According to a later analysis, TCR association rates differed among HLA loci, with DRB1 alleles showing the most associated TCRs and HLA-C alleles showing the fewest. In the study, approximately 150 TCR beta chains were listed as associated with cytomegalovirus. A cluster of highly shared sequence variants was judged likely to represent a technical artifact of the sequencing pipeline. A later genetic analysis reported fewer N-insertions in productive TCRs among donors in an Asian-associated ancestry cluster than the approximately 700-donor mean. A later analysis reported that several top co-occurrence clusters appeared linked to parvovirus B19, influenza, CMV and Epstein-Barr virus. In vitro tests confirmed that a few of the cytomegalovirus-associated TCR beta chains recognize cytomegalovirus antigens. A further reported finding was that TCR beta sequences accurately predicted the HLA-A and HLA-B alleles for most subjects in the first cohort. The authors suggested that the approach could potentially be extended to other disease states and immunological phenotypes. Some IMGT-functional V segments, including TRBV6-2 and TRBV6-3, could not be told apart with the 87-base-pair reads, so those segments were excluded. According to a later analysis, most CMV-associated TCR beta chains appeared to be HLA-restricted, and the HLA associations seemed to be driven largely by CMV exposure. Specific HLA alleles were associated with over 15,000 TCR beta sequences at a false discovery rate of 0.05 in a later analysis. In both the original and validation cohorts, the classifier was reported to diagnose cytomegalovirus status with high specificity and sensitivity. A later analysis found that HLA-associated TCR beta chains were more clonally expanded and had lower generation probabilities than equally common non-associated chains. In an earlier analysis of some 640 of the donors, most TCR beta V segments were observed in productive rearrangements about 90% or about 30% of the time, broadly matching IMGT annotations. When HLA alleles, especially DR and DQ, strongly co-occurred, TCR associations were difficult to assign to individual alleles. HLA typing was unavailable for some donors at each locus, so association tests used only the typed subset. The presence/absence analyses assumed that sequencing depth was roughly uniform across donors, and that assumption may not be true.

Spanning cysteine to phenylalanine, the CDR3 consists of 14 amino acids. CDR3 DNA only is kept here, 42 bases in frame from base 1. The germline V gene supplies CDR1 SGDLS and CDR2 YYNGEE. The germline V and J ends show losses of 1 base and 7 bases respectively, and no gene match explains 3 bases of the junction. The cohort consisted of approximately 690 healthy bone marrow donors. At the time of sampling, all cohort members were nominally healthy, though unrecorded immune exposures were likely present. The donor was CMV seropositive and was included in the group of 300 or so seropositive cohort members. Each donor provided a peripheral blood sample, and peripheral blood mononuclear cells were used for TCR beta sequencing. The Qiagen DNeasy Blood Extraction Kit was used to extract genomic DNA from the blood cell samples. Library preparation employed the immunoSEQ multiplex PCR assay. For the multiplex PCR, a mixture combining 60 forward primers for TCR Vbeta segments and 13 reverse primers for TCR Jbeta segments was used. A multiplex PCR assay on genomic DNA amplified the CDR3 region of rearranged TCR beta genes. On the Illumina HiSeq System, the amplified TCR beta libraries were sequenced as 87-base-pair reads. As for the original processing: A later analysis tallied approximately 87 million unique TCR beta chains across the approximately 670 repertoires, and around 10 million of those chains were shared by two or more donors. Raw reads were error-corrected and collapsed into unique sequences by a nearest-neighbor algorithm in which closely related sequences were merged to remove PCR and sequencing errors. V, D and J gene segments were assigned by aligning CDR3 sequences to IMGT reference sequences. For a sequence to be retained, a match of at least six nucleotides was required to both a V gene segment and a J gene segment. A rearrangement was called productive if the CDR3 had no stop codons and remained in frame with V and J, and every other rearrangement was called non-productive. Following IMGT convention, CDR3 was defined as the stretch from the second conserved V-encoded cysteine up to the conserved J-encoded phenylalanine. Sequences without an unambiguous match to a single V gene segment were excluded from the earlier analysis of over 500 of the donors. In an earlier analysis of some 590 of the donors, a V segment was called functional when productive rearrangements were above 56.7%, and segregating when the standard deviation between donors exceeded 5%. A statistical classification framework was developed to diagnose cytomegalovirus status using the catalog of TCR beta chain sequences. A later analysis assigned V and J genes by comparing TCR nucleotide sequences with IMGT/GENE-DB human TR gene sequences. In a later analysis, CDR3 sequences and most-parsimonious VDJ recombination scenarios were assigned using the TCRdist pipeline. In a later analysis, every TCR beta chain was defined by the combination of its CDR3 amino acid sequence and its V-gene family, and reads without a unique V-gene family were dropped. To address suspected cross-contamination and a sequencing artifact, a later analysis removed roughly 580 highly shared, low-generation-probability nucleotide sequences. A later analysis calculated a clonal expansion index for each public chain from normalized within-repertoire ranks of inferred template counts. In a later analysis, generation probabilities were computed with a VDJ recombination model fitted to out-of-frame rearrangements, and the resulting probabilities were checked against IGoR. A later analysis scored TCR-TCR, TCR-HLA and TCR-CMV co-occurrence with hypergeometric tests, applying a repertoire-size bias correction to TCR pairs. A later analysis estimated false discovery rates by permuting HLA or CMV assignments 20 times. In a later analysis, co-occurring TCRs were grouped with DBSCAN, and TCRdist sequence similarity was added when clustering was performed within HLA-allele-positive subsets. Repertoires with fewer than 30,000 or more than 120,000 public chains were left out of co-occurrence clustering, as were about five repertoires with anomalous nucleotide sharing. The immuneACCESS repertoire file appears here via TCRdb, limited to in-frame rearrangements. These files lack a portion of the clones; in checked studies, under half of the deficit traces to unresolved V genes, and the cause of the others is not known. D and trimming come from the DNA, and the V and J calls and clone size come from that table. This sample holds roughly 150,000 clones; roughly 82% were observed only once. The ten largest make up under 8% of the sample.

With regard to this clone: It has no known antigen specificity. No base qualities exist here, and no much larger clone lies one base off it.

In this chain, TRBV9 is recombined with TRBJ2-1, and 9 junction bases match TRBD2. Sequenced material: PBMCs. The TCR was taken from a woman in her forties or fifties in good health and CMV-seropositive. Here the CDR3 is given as CASSVTAGGNEQFF. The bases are TGTGCCAGCAGCGTAACAGCGGGGGGTAATGAGCAGTTCTTC.